Given below is one TCR beta chain in context. The antigen remains undetermined. The sample comes from a study of regulatory T cells in long-lasting Graves disease. Study in general: Antithyroid drug exposure in newly diagnosed Graves' patients had lasted under 3 months.

According to the study, TCR beta libraries were built with iRepertoire HTBI primers and CDR3-region Arm-PCR. TCRdb re-analysed the multiplex PCR reads in MiXCR, keeping a single row per CDR3 protein. Of under 400,000 distinct CDR3 sequences listed, approximately 15% are singletons. Germline CDR1 is SGHNT and CDR2 is YYREEE (reference sequence). The CDR3 has 14 amino acids. V was clipped by 4 bases and J by 9 bases; unmatched bases: 4. Stated time point: newly diagnosed GD, antithyroid drugs for less than 3 months. PBMC-derived RNA was used for the TCR library. The study's findings and limits: TCR diversity in persistent Graves' patients was below that of newly diagnosed ones.

This same sample was also part of a study on T cells in Graves' hyperthyroidism and ophthalmopathy. That report adds: Most clonotypes expanded in thyroid above 0.001 were likewise present in blood.

The source material was peripheral blood mononuclear cells (PBMCs), sampled at new diagnosis, from a patient treated with antithyroid drugs. The V call is TRBV5-4, the J call TRBJ1-6; TRBD1 matches 10 bases. The TCR originated in a man aged 40-55 years with Graves disease. CDR3 DNA: TGTGCCAGCAGCCTGACAGGGGGCGCTTCACCCCTCCACTTT. Protein product: CASSLTGGASPLHF.